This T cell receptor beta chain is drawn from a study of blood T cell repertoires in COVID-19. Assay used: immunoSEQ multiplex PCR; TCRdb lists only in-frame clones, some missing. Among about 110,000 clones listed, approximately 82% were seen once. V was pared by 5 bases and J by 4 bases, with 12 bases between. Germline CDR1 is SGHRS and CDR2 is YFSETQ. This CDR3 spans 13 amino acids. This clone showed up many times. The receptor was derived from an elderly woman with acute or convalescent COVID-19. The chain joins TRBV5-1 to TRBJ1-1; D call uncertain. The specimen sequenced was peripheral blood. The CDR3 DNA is TGCGCCAGCAGTCAGGAATCAGGCACTGAAGCTTTCTTT. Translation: CASSQESGTEAFF.